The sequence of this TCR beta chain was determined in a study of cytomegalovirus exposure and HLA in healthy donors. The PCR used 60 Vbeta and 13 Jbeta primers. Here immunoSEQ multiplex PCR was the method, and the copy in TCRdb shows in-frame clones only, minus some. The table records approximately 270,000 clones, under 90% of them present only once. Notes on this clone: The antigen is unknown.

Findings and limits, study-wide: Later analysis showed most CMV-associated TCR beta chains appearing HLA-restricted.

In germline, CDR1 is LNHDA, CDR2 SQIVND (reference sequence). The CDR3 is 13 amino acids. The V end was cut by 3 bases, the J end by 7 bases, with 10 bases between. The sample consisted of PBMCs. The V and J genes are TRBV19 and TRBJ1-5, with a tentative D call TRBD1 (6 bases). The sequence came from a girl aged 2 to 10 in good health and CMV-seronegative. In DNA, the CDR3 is TGTGCCAGTAGTATGGGAGGGGGGCAGCCCCAGCATTTT. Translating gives CASSMGGGQPQHF.